One TCR beta chain is described in this entry. Its target is unknown. This sample was taken from a study of monozygotic twins with inflammatory bowel disease. Overall study findings and caveats: Relative to healthy twins, IBD patients had fewer clonotypes in common with others, a gap that was especially apparent with disease activity. TCRbeta diversity (inverse Simpson) was lower in IBD patients than in healthy co-twins.

The germline V gene encodes CDR1 SGHRS and CDR2 YFSETQ. CDR3 length: 13 amino acids. Through template switching, UMIs that included a 6-nucleotide sample barcode were added. TCRdb reprocessed the 5' RACE reads, keeping one entry per CDR3 protein, no DNA. The table lists around 190,000 distinct CDR3 sequences. The sample taken for sequencing was blood. This rearrangement joins TRBV5-1 to TRBJ1-1; absent DNA, TCRdb's TRBD1 call cannot be checked. The receptor was derived from a human donor with ulcerative colitis or Crohn's disease, or a healthy co-twin of an affected twin (not recorded which). This CDR3 reads CASRLGQTAEAFF.